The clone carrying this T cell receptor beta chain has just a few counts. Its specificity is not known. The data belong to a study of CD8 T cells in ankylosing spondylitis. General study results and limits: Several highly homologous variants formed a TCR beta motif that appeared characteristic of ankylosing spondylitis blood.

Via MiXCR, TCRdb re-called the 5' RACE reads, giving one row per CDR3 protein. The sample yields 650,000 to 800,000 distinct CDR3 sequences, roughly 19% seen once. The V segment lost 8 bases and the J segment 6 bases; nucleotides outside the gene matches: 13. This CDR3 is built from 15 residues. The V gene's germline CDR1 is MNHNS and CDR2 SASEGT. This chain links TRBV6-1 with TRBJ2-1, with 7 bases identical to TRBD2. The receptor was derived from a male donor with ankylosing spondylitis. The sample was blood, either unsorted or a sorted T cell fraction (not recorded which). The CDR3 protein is CASPKTGLVGNEQFF. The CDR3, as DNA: TGTGCCAGCCCGAAAACAGGACTAGTGGGCAATGAGCAGTTCTTC.